The rows below give T cell receptor beta chains drawn from one sample of a study of blood T cell repertoires in COVID-19. Generated by immunoSEQ multiplex PCR, the TCRdb table keeps only in-frame clones and is missing some. The sample includes about 63,000 clones, around 80% of them seen just once. Specimen: PBMCs or T cells enriched from blood (not recorded which). These receptors all come from a middle-aged woman with acute COVID-19. Both conserved end residues are part of each CDR3. A D gene is named only where the DNA matches it firmly. Some rows mark clone size as missing; the rest say once, few, many or name a class of expanded clone.

DNA: TGTGCCAGCAGCTCCCAACTAGCCGATACGCAGTATTTT; CDR3: CASSSQLADTQYF; size: .; J: TRBJ2-3; D: .; V: TRBV11-2
DNA: TGCGCCAGCAGGCCGGACAGGGCTGACGGGGAGCTGTTTTTT; CDR3: CASRPDRADGELFF; size: .; J: TRBJ2-2; D: TRBD1; V: TRBV10-2
DNA: TGTGCCACCAGTGATTTGGCAGGGGGCGACACCGGGGAGCTGTTTTTT; CDR3: CATSDLAGGDTGELFF; size: large; J: TRBJ2-2; D: TRBD1; V: TRBV24-1
DNA: TGTGCCAGCGAGGGTTGGAAGTACGAGCAGTACTTC; CDR3: CASEGWKYEQYF; size: .; J: TRBJ2-7; D: .; V: TRBV28
DNA: TGCAGCGTTGTTCGGGAGCCATTCTACAATGAGCAGTTCTTC; CDR3: CSVVREPFYNEQFF; size: few; J: TRBJ2-1; D: .; V: TRBV29-1
DNA: TGCGCCAGCAGCATGGACAGGGTCAATGAGCAGTTCTTC; CDR3: CASSMDRVNEQFF; size: .; J: TRBJ2-1; D: TRBD1; V: TRBV5-1
DNA: TGTGCCAGCAGTGAACCGGGACTAGCGGGGTCTGAAAATGAGCAGTTCTTC; CDR3: CASSEPGLAGSENEQFF; size: .; J: TRBJ2-1; D: TRBD2; V: TRBV2
DNA: TGTGCCAGCAGTTCGCCACAGGGGATTTACACAGATACGCAGTATTTT; CDR3: CASSSPQGIYTDTQYF; size: .; J: TRBJ2-3; D: TRBD1; V: TRBV27
DNA: TGTGCCAGCAGGCTAGCGGTCAATGAGCAGTTCTTC; CDR3: CASRLAVNEQFF; size: .; J: TRBJ2-1; D: TRBD2; V: TRBV2
DNA: TGTGCCACCGGGTGGGGGGTAGGGCCTGAAGCTTTCTTT; CDR3: CATGWGVGPEAFF; size: .; J: TRBJ1-1; D: .; V: TRBV19
DNA: TGCAGCGTTGAAGAGGGGAAGGGGAACGTAGATACGCAGTATTTT; CDR3: CSVEEGKGNVDTQYF; size: .; J: TRBJ2-3; D: .; V: TRBV29-1
DNA: TGTGCCAGCAGTTACCTGGCAGGGGGTAATCAGCCCCAGCATTTT; CDR3: CASSYLAGGNQPQHF; size: .; J: TRBJ1-5; D: TRBD1; V: TRBV6-6
DNA: TGCGCCAGCAGCACCACTCTTGCAACTAATGAAAAACTGTTTTTT; CDR3: CASSTTLATNEKLFF; size: .; J: TRBJ1-4; D: .; V: TRBV5-1
DNA: TGTGCCAGCACCCCGGGACAGGGGTTCACCGGGGAGCTGTTTTTT; CDR3: CASTPGQGFTGELFF; size: .; J: TRBJ2-2; D: TRBD1; V: TRBV6-5
DNA: TGTGCCAGCAGCGCGACAGGGCTCTATGGCTACACCTTC; CDR3: CASSATGLYGYTF; size: few; J: TRBJ1-2; D: TRBD1; V: TRBV9
DNA: TGTGCCAGTAGTCTCGGGTGGACAGTCCCTAGTCGAGATACGCAGTATTTT; CDR3: CASSLGWTVPSRDTQYF; size: .; J: TRBJ2-3; D: .; V: TRBV19
DNA: TGTGCCAGCAGTTTTTTCTGGCAGATAGGGACTAGCGGGAACAATGAGCAGTTCTTC; CDR3: CASSFFWQIGTSGNNEQFF; size: once; J: TRBJ2-1; D: TRBD2; V: TRBV28
DNA: TGTGCCAGCAGGAAAAATTCTGGGGACTCCAAAAACATTCAGTACTTC; CDR3: CASRKNSGDSKNIQYF; size: few; J: TRBJ2-4; D: .; V: TRBV11-2
DNA: TGCGCCAGCAGCCCGCGGGACAGCCGGGTTCCCCTCCACTTT; CDR3: CASSPRDSRVPLHF; size: .; J: TRBJ1-6; D: TRBD1; V: TRBV5-1
DNA: TGTGCCAGCAGCTTAGACAGTCCCTACGAGCAGTACTTC; CDR3: CASSLDSPYEQYF; size: .; J: TRBJ2-7; D: .; V: TRBV5-8
DNA: TGTGCCAGCAGCCAAGAGGACAGAATTTCCTACGAGCAGTACTTC; CDR3: CASSQEDRISYEQYF; size: .; J: TRBJ2-7; D: .; V: TRBV3-1/TRBV3-2
DNA: TGTGCCAGTAGTAGACAGGGAAACACTGAAGCTTTCTTT; CDR3: CASSRQGNTEAFF; size: .; J: TRBJ1-1; D: TRBD1; V: TRBV19
DNA: TGCGCCAGCAGCCCGGACAGTCATGGCTACACCTTC; CDR3: CASSPDSHGYTF; size: .; J: TRBJ1-2; D: .; V: TRBV5-1
DNA: TGTGCCAGCAGCAAAGAGGTCAGGGGAACACCCCTCCACTTT; CDR3: CASSKEVRGTPLHF; size: .; J: TRBJ1-6; D: .; V: TRBV21-1
DNA: TGCAGTGCTAGTCCCTCAAACGGTGGCACTGAAGCTTTCTTT; CDR3: CSASPSNGGTEAFF; size: .; J: TRBJ1-1; D: .; V: TRBV20-1
DNA: TGTGCCAGCAGTTTATGGGGACTAGCGGGAGCCACCGGGGAGCTGTTTTTT; CDR3: CASSLWGLAGATGELFF; size: .; J: TRBJ2-2; D: TRBD2; V: TRBV28
DNA: TGTGCCAGCAGTTTCCTCAGGGAGAACACTGAAGCTTTCTTT; CDR3: CASSFLRENTEAFF; size: .; J: TRBJ1-1; D: .; V: TRBV27
DNA: TGCGCCAGCAGCCAAGTAGGGGTAGGCGAGCAGTACTTC; CDR3: CASSQVGVGEQYF; size: .; J: TRBJ2-7; D: .; V: TRBV4-1
DNA: TGTGCCAGCAGCAAGATTAGCGGGGGGGCGAGGTCCTACAATGAGCAGTTCTTC; CDR3: CASSKISGGARSYNEQFF; size: .; J: TRBJ2-1; D: TRBD2; V: TRBV6-2/TRBV6-3
DNA: TGTGCCAGCAGCTTAGGGGGAGATGGCTACACCTTC; CDR3: CASSLGGDGYTF; size: .; J: TRBJ1-2; D: .; V: TRBV7-9
DNA: TGCGCCAGCAGTGAGTCGAATAGCGGATACGAGCAGTACTTC; CDR3: CASSESNSGYEQYF; size: few; J: TRBJ2-7; D: .; V: TRBV10-1
DNA: TGCGCCAGCAGCCCCGGGACAGGGACCTACGAGCAGTACTTC; CDR3: CASSPGTGTYEQYF; size: few; J: TRBJ2-7; D: TRBD1; V: TRBV10-1
DNA: TGTGCCAGCAGCCAAGATGTGTCCGCTGGAAACACCATATATTTT; CDR3: CASSQDVSAGNTIYF; size: .; J: TRBJ1-3; D: .; V: TRBV14
DNA: TGTGCCAGTTTAGGCGGGGGAAGCACTGAAGCTTTCTTT; CDR3: CASLGGGSTEAFF; size: once; J: TRBJ1-1; D: .; V: TRBV19
DNA: TGTGCCAGCAGCGAATGGACAGACTCTTCGGTTCCCTTC; CDR3: CASSEWTDSSVPF; size: .; J: TRBJ1-2; D: .; V: TRBV9
DNA: TGTGCCAGCAGCTTAAGCAGGGCAGGAGTTAGCAATCAGCCCCAGCATTTT; CDR3: CASSLSRAGVSNQPQHF; size: .; J: TRBJ1-5; D: .; V: TRBV7-9
DNA: TGTGCTAGTGGGGAGTTCGGGGATACGCAGTATTTT; CDR3: CASGEFGDTQYF; size: .; J: TRBJ2-3; D: .; V: TRBV12-5
DNA: TGCAGCGTTGAAGAGGGGAGACTCCACCCCAATGAGCAGTTCTTC; CDR3: CSVEEGRLHPNEQFF; size: .; J: TRBJ2-1; D: .; V: TRBV29-1
DNA: TGTGCCAGTTACCAGGAAGCAACTAATGAAAAACTGTTTTTT; CDR3: CASYQEATNEKLFF; size: .; J: TRBJ1-4; D: .; V: TRBV28
DNA: TGTGCCAGCAGTTTAAACAGGGGAGAGACCCAGTACTTC; CDR3: CASSLNRGETQYF; size: .; J: TRBJ2-5; D: TRBD1; V: TRBV28
DNA: TGTGCCAGTAGCTGGACGGGAAGAAATTCACCCCTCCACTTT; CDR3: CASSWTGRNSPLHF; size: once; J: TRBJ1-6; D: .; V: TRBV19
DNA: TGTGCCACCGGACGCGGGGGCTCCTACAATGAGCAGTTCTTC; CDR3: CATGRGGSYNEQFF; size: .; J: TRBJ2-1; D: TRBD2; V: TRBV6-5
DNA: TGTGCCACCAGCGGACGACAGGGAGAAGATACGCAGTATTTT; CDR3: CATSGRQGEDTQYF; size: few; J: TRBJ2-3; D: TRBD1; V: TRBV15
DNA: TGTGCCACCCGAATGGGGACAGGGGAAGGCACCGGGGAGCTGTTTTTT; CDR3: CATRMGTGEGTGELFF; size: .; J: TRBJ2-2; D: TRBD1; V: TRBV27
DNA: TGTGCCAGCAGCATGGGACAGACACGAACCAATGAGCAGTTCTTC; CDR3: CASSMGQTRTNEQFF; size: .; J: TRBJ2-1; D: TRBD1; V: TRBV25-1
DNA: TGTGCCAGCAGTCAAATCCGGGATCACACTGAAGCTTTCTTT; CDR3: CASSQIRDHTEAFF; size: .; J: TRBJ1-1; D: .; V: TRBV28
DNA: TGTGCCAGCTCCCCGAGGACAGGGTATAGCAATCAGCCCCAGCATTTT; CDR3: CASSPRTGYSNQPQHF; size: .; J: TRBJ1-5; D: TRBD1; V: TRBV18